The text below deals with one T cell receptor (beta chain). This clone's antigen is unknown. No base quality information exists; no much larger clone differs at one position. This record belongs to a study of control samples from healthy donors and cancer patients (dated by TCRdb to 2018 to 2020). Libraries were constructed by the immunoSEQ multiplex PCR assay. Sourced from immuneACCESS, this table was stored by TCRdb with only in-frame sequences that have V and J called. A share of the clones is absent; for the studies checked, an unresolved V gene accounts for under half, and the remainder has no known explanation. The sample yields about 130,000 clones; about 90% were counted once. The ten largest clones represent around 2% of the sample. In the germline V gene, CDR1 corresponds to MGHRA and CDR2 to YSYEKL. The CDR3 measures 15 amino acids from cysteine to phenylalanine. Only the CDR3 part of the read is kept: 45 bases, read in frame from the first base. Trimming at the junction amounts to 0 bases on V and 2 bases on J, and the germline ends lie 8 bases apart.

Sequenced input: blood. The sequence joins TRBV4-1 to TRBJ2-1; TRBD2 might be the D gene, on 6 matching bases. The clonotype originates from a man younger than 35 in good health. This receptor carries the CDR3 CASSQDRGAYNEQFF. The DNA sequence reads TGCGCCAGCAGCCAAGATCGCGGGGCCTACAATGAGCAGTTCTTC.